This entry lists 8 T cell receptor beta chains sequenced from one sample in a study of blood T cell repertoires in COVID-19. Libraries were prepared by immunoSEQ multiplex PCR; TCRdb keeps only in-frame clonotypes and omits some of them. Of 75,000 to 90,000 clones in the sample, 80% were seen once. The sequencing sample was made of peripheral blood. These receptor sequences come from a middle-aged woman with active or convalescent COVID-19.

The chain joins TRBV6-6 to TRBJ2-3; 8 bases are shared with TRBD1. Germline V gene sequence: CDR1 MNHNY, CDR2 SVGAGI (reference sequence). This CDR3 spans 16 amino acids. The V gene end was trimmed by 6 bases and the J gene end by 2 bases; junction bases not matched to a gene: 10. For the CDR3, the DNA is TGTGCCAGCAGGAGAGGACAGGGTGGGCACACAGATACGCAGTATTTT. As protein: CASRRGQGGHTDTQYF.

This chain links TRBV7-8 with TRBJ2-5, with a tentative D call TRBD2 (7 bases). The CDR3 covers 15 residues. V shed 0 bases and J shed 5 bases, with 13 bases lying between them. The germline CDR1 and CDR2 sequences are SGHVS and FQNEAQ. The CDR3 coding sequence is TGTGCCAGCAGCTTAGCGGGGGGGCTTGGGGAGACCCAGTACTTC. Protein sequence: CASSLAGGLGETQYF.

The chain carries TRBV5-1 and TRBJ2-2; TRBD2 matches 8 bases. V lost 6 bases, J lost 7 bases, and 8 bases stayed unmatched. Germline assignment: CDR1 SGHRS and CDR2 YFSETQ. The CDR3 has 14 residues. CDR3 nucleotides: TGCGCCAGCACGGCGGGACTAGAGGGCGGGGAGCTGTTTTTT. Translation gives CASTAGLEGGELFF.

This chain connects TRBV30 to TRBJ1-5; the match to TRBD1 covers 11 bases. Germline V gives CDR1 GTSNPN, CDR2 SVGIG (reference sequence). The V segment lost 4 bases and the J segment 4 bases; nucleotides outside the gene matches: 9. The CDR3 has 16 residues. The chain's CDR3 is CAWTRHRDRGNQPQHF. The CDR3 DNA reads as TGTGCCTGGACGCGCCACCGGGACAGGGGGAATCAGCCCCAGCATTTT.

The rearrangement links TRBV25-1 to TRBJ1-2, with no clear D. The CDR3 consists of 16 residues. CDR1 is MGHDK and CDR2 is SYGVNS in the germline V gene. V shed 4 bases and J shed 4 bases, with 19 bases lying between them. The CDR3 nucleotides are TGTGCCAGCAGTGGACCCGTGGGGAGGGTCCTCTATGGCTACACCTTC. Encoded protein: CASSGPVGRVLYGYTF.

This chain links TRBV27 with TRBJ1-3; tentative D call: TRBD1 (5 bases). V was clipped by 6 bases and J by 0 bases, with 9 bases between them. CDR3 length: 14 residues. Germline V gene sequence: CDR1 MNHEY, CDR2 SMNVEV (reference sequence). CDR3 nucleotide sequence: TGTGCCAGCAGCGACAGAAACTCTGGAAACACCATATATTTT. Translated: CASSDRNSGNTIYF.

This clone was seen more than once but under ten times. CDR3 region: CASSQERGREQYF. The CDR3 nucleotides read TGTGCCAGCAGCCAAGAAAGGGGGCGTGAGCAGTACTTC. The chain links TRBV4-2 to TRBJ2-7, with TRBD1 matching over 7 bases. J gave up 7 bases and V 0 bases, and 3 bases lay outside the gene matches. The CDR3 loop spans 13 amino acids. Germline-derived CDR1 and CDR2 are LGHNA and YNFKEQ.

This sequence joins TRBV5-1 and TRBJ2-5; 12 bases agree with TRBD1. V shed 7 bases and J 4 bases; nucleotides not matched to a gene: 14. The length of the CDR3 is 17 residues. Germline V CDR1 and CDR2: SGHRS, YFSETQ. The CDR3 protein is CASGLGQGARGRETQYF. Here the CDR3 DNA reads TGCGCCAGCGGGCTGGGACAGGGGGCCCGGGGGCGAGAGACCCAGTACTTC. The full variable domain, rest sourced from reference TRBV5-1 and TRBJ2-5, is KAGVTQTPRYLIKTRGQQVTLSCSPISGHRSVSWYQQTPGQGLQFLFEYFSETQRNKGNFPGRFSGRQFSNSRSEMNVSTLELGDSALYLCASGLGQGARGRETQYFGPGTRLLVL.